The rows below give T cell receptor beta chains drawn from one sample of a study of blood T cells in healthy people across ages. MiXCR, applied by TCRdb to the 5' RACE reads, yields one record per CDR3 protein. This table has about 640,000 distinct CDR3 sequences, over 40% appearing once. Sequencing was carried out using blood. The receptors originated from a man aged 80 or over in good health. The CDR3 runs from the conserved cysteine through the conserved F or W. The order of the fields is CDR3 DNA, CDR3 protein, D gene, J gene, V gene, clone size. The D gene is left open where the match is weak. Size is stated for part of the rows, as once, few or many counts, or as a class when the clone is expanded.

DNA: TGCAGTGCTAGAATCGGGGGACCCCAAGAGACCCAGTACTTC; CDR3: CSARIGGPQETQYF; D: .; J: TRBJ2-5; V: TRBV20-1; size: .
DNA: TGTGCCAGCAGTTGGGGTAGCGGTGGATACAATGAACAGTTCTTC; CDR3: CASSWGSGGYNEQFF; D: .; J: TRBJ2-1; V: TRBV6-6; size: .
DNA: TGTGCCAGCAGAGTACAGGGAGCTAACTATGGCTACACCTTC; CDR3: CASRVQGANYGYTF; D: .; J: TRBJ1-2; V: TRBV6-2/TRBV6-3; size: few
DNA: TGCAGCTTCTCTAGGGGAGGAATTAGCACAGATACGCAGTATTTT; CDR3: CSFSRGGISTDTQYF; D: .; J: TRBJ2-3; V: TRBV20-1; size: few
DNA: TGTGCCAGTAGCCCGATAGCTAGCGGGAGCTCCTACAATGAGCAGTACTTC; CDR3: CASSPIASGSSYNEQYF; D: TRBD2; J: TRBJ2-7; V: TRBV7-3; size: .
DNA: TGCAGCGTGGCTGGACGGGCCGCCTACGAGCAGTACTTC; CDR3: CSVAGRAAYEQYF; D: .; J: TRBJ2-7; V: TRBV29-1; size: .
DNA: TGTGCCAGCAGTGACAGGGTAAGAATTTACAATGAGCAGTTCTTC; CDR3: CASSDRVRIYNEQFF; D: TRBD1; J: TRBJ2-1; V: TRBV6-2/TRBV6-3; size: few
DNA: TGTGCCAGCAGGGGACTAGCGGAGGGCTCCTACAATGAGCAGTTCTTC; CDR3: CASRGLAEGSYNEQFF; D: TRBD2; J: TRBJ2-1; V: TRBV25-1; size: few
DNA: TGTGCCAGCAGCCTACTGAAGGGGGCAGGGTACCAAGAGACCCAGTACTTC; CDR3: CASSLLKGAGYQETQYF; D: TRBD1; J: TRBJ2-5; V: TRBV5-6; size: .
DNA: TGTGCCAGCAGCTATATCACAAGAGGGGATACGCAGTATTTT; CDR3: CASSYITRGDTQYF; D: .; J: TRBJ2-3; V: TRBV11-2; size: few
DNA: TGTGCCAGCAGCTTAAGACCCAGCGGGGGCTATGAGCAGTTCTTC; CDR3: CASSLRPSGGYEQFF; D: TRBD2; J: TRBJ2-1; V: TRBV7-2; size: .
DNA: TGCAGTGCTCCGGGACTCCAAAGCGGGCAGTACTTC; CDR3: CSAPGLQSGQYF; D: .; J: TRBJ2-7; V: TRBV20-1; size: .
DNA: TGCAGTGCTTGGCCGACTAGCACTAGCACAGATACGCAGTATTTT; CDR3: CSAWPTSTSTDTQYF; D: TRBD2; J: TRBJ2-3; V: TRBV20-1; size: .
DNA: TGCGCCAGCAGCTGGACAGCCGAGGATACGCAGTATTTT; CDR3: CASSWTAEDTQYF; D: .; J: TRBJ2-3; V: TRBV5-1; size: .
DNA: TGTGCCAGCAGCTACCAGGGACAGGGGAAATACGAGCAGTACTTC; CDR3: CASSYQGQGKYEQYF; D: TRBD1; J: TRBJ2-7; V: TRBV7-2; size: .
DNA: TGTGCCAGCAGAGCTCCGACCGGGGATGAGCAGTACTTC; CDR3: CASRAPTGDEQYF; D: .; J: TRBJ2-5; V: TRBV6-2/TRBV6-3; size: few